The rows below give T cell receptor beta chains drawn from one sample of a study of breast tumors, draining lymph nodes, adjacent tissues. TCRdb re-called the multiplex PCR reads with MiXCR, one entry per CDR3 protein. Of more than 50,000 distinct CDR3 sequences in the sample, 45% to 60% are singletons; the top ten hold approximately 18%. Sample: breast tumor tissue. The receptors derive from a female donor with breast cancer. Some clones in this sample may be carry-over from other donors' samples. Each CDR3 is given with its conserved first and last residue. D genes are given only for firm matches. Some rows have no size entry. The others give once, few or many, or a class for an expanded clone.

cdr3_nt: TGTGCCACCAGTGATTTCGGTGGGACAGGGAGCAATGAGCAGTTCTTC
cdr3_aa: CATSDFGGTGSNEQFF
d_call: TRBD1
j_call: TRBJ2-1
clone_size: many
v_call: TRBV24-1

cdr3_nt: TGCAGTGCTAGAGTGTTTCCAGAAAATGAAAAACTGTTTTTT
cdr3_aa: CSARVFPENEKLFF
d_call: -
j_call: TRBJ1-4
clone_size: many
v_call: TRBV20-1

cdr3_nt: TGCAGTGCTCCGCTTAAGGTCGGGGAGCTGTTTTTT
cdr3_aa: CSAPLKVGELFF
d_call: -
j_call: TRBJ2-2
clone_size: -
v_call: TRBV20-1

cdr3_nt: TGCAGTGCGAGGACAGGGCCAAGCTCCTATAATTCACCCCTCCACTTT
cdr3_aa: CSARTGPSSYNSPLHF
d_call: TRBD1
j_call: TRBJ1-6
clone_size: once
v_call: TRBV20-1

cdr3_nt: TGTGCCAGCAGCTTATGGGACAGGGGGCGCGAGCAGTTCTTC
cdr3_aa: CASSLWDRGREQFF
d_call: TRBD1
j_call: TRBJ2-1
clone_size: -
v_call: TRBV7-9

cdr3_nt: TGTGCCTGGAGTGTCTGGGGGGCTACCGGCACAGATACGCAGTATTTT
cdr3_aa: CAWSVWGATGTDTQYF
d_call: -
j_call: TRBJ2-3
clone_size: -
v_call: TRBV30

cdr3_nt: TGTGCCAGCAGGGGGACAGGGGAGAATTCACCCCTCCACTTT
cdr3_aa: CASRGTGENSPLHF
d_call: TRBD1
j_call: TRBJ1-6
clone_size: few
v_call: TRBV2

cdr3_nt: TGTGCCAGCAGCTTAGATAGGATCTCCTACGAGCAGTACTTC
cdr3_aa: CASSLDRISYEQYF
d_call: -
j_call: TRBJ2-7
clone_size: many
v_call: TRBV7-8

cdr3_nt: TGTGCCAGCAGTTACGTCGCAGGGTCCATCTACGAGCAGTACTTC
cdr3_aa: CASSYVAGSIYEQYF
d_call: -
j_call: TRBJ2-7
clone_size: -
v_call: TRBV6-6

cdr3_nt: TGTGCCAGCAGCTTGGACGCCGGGGTGCTGTTTTTT
cdr3_aa: CASSLDAGVLFF
d_call: -
j_call: TRBJ2-2
clone_size: -
v_call: TRBV7-2

cdr3_nt: TGCGCCAGCAGTTCCAGCGGCAATCAGCCCCAGCATTTT
cdr3_aa: CASSSSGNQPQHF
d_call: -
j_call: TRBJ1-5
clone_size: -
v_call: TRBV5-1

cdr3_nt: TGCGCCAGCAGCTTGGCCGGCAGGGCAACCTACGAGCAGTACTTC
cdr3_aa: CASSLAGRATYEQYF
d_call: -
j_call: TRBJ2-7
clone_size: -
v_call: TRBV5-1

cdr3_nt: TGCGCCAGCAGCCCCCCTACGGGGACAGGGACTGGCTACACCTTC
cdr3_aa: CASSPPTGTGTGYTF
d_call: TRBD1
j_call: TRBJ1-2
clone_size: -
v_call: TRBV5-1

cdr3_nt: TGTGCCAGCACGCCAGACAGGGTTAATGAAAAACTGTTTTTT
cdr3_aa: CASTPDRVNEKLFF
d_call: TRBD1
j_call: TRBJ1-4
clone_size: many
v_call: TRBV18

cdr3_nt: TGTGCCAGCAGCTTAGGGCTAGCGGGGGACACAGATACGCAGTATTTT
cdr3_aa: CASSLGLAGDTDTQYF
d_call: TRBD2
j_call: TRBJ2-3
clone_size: -
v_call: TRBV7-9

cdr3_nt: TGCAGTGCTAGAGAACTTGGGGGAAACACCATATATTTT
cdr3_aa: CSARELGGNTIYF
d_call: -
j_call: TRBJ1-3
clone_size: few
v_call: TRBV20-1

cdr3_nt: TGTGCAACCAGCAGGGAGGTCGGGACAGGGGGCTACGAGCAGTACTTC
cdr3_aa: CATSREVGTGGYEQYF
d_call: TRBD1
j_call: TRBJ2-7
clone_size: -
v_call: TRBV15

cdr3_nt: TGCGCCAGCAGGCCCGGGACTAGCGGGCTCAATGAGCAGTTCTTC
cdr3_aa: CASRPGTSGLNEQFF
d_call: TRBD2
j_call: TRBJ2-1
clone_size: -
v_call: TRBV5-8

cdr3_nt: TGCGCCAGCAGCTTGGAAGGGGAAAGTTCACCCCTCCACTTT
cdr3_aa: CASSLEGESSPLHF
d_call: -
j_call: TRBJ1-6
clone_size: -
v_call: TRBV5-1

cdr3_nt: TGTGCCAGCAGTTCCTCTAGCGACCACACCGGGGAGCTGTTTTTT
cdr3_aa: CASSSSSDHTGELFF
d_call: -
j_call: TRBJ2-2
clone_size: many
v_call: TRBV28

cdr3_nt: TGCAGTGCTAGGGCGACAGACTCCTACGAGCAGTACTTC
cdr3_aa: CSARATDSYEQYF
d_call: -
j_call: TRBJ2-7
clone_size: -
v_call: TRBV20-1

cdr3_nt: TGTGCCAGCAGCTCCGACACGCTTTACTTC
cdr3_aa: CASSSDTLYF
d_call: -
j_call: TRBJ2-4
clone_size: -
v_call: TRBV7-9

cdr3_nt: TGCAGCGTCCAAAGCGGGGATACCCAAGAGACCCAGTACTTC
cdr3_aa: CSVQSGDTQETQYF
d_call: TRBD2
j_call: TRBJ2-5
clone_size: once
v_call: TRBV29-1

cdr3_nt: TGTGCCAGCAGCCGGATAGCGGGGGACAACCAAGAGACCCAGTACTTC
cdr3_aa: CASSRIAGDNQETQYF
d_call: TRBD2
j_call: TRBJ2-5
clone_size: -
v_call: TRBV7-8

cdr3_nt: TGTGCCAGCACCCCCCCCGTTCGGGGGCCTCTAGAGGCAGATACGCAGTATTTT
cdr3_aa: CASTPPVRGPLEADTQYF
d_call: -
j_call: TRBJ2-3
clone_size: many
v_call: TRBV12-3/TRBV12-4

cdr3_nt: TGCAGCAGCTTAGGACCATGGGGGCAGTTCTTC
cdr3_aa: CSSLGPWGQFF
d_call: -
j_call: TRBJ2-1
clone_size: -
v_call: TRBV29-1

cdr3_nt: TGTGCCAGCGGCCACAGCGGGAGGGGCCACAATGAGCAGTTCTTC
cdr3_aa: CASGHSGRGHNEQFF
d_call: TRBD2
j_call: TRBJ2-1
clone_size: -
v_call: TRBV7-2